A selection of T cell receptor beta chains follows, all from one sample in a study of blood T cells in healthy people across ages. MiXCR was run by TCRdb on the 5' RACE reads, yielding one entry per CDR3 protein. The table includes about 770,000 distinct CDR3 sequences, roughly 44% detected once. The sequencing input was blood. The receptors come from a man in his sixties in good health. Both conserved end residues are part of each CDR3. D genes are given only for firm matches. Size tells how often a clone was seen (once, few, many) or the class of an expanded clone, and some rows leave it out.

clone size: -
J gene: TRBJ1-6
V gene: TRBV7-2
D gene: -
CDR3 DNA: TGTGCCAGCACCTCCCCCGGAGCCTATAATTCACCCCTCCACTTT
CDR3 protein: CASTSPGAYNSPLHF

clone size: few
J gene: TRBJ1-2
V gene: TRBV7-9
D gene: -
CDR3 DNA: TGTGCCAGCAGCTTATCCGCCGGGTCCCTCTATGGCTACACCTTC
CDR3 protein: CASSLSAGSLYGYTF

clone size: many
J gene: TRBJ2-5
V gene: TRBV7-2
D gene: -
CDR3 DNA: TGTGCCAGCAGCTTAGTAGGTGCTTACCAAGAGACCCAGTACTTC
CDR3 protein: CASSLVGAYQETQYF

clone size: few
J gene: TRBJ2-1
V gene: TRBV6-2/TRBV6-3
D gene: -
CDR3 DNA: TGTGCCAGCACCCCACTGGCGGGCCACAATGAGCAGTTCTTC
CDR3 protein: CASTPLAGHNEQFF

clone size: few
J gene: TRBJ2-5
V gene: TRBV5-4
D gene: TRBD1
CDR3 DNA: TGTGCCAGCGGTTCGCAGGGGGTTCGGGAGACCCAGTACTTC
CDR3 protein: CASGSQGVRETQYF

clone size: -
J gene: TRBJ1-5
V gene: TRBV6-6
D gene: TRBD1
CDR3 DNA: TGTGCCAGCAGCCCGGGACAGTTCACTCAGCCCCAGCATTTT
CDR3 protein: CASSPGQFTQPQHF

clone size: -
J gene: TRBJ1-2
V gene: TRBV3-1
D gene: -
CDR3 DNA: TGTGCCAGCAGCCAATTGCCCCTAGGATCGGGGCTCAACTATGGCTACACCTTC
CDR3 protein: CASSQLPLGSGLNYGYTF

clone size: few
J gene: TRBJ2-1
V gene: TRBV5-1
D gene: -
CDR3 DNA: TGCGCCAGCAACGTATTGGCTAGCCACAATGAGCAGTTCTTC
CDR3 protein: CASNVLASHNEQFF

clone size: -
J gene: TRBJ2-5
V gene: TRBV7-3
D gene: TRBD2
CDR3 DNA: TGTGCCAGCAGCTTTCGGCTAGCGGGGACTACAAGTGAGCAGTACTTC
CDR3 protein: CASSFRLAGTTSEQYF

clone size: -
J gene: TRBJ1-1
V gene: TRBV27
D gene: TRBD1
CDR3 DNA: TGTGCCAGCAGTACAATACAGGGGGCAAGCCCTGAAGCTTTCTTT
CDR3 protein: CASSTIQGASPEAFF

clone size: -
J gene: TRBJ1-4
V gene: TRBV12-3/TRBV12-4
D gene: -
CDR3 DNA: TGTGCCAGCAGCAGGGCAGGGGCTAATGAAAAACTGTTTTTT
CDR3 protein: CASSRAGANEKLFF

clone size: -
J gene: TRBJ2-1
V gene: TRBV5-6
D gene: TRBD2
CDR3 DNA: TGTGCCAGCAGCTTGACTAGCGGGGGGGCAGGGACCTACAATGAGCAGTTCTTC
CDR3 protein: CASSLTSGGAGTYNEQFF

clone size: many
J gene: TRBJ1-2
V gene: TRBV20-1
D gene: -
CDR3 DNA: TGCAGTGCCTCAGACAGTCTCTATGGCTACACCTTC
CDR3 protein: CSASDSLYGYTF

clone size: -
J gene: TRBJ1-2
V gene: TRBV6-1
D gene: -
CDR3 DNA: TGTGCCAGCAGGGAAGTCGGGGACCTTATGCACGGCTACACCTTC
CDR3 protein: CASREVGDLMHGYTF

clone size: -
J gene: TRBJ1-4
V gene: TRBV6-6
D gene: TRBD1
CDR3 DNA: TGTGCCAGCAGTTACGGGACAGGGGGAGAAGAAAAACTGTTTTTT
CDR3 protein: CASSYGTGGEEKLFF

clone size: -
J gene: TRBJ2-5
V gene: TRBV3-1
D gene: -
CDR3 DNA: TGTGCCAGCAGCCAGGATAAAAGTGCAGGGTGGAGGACCCAGTACTTC
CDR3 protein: CASSQDKSAGWRTQYF

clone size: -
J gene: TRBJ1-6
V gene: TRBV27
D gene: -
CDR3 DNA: TGTGCCAGCAGTAACCGAAGAGGGTATAATTCACCCCTCCACTTT
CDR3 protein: CASSNRRGYNSPLHF

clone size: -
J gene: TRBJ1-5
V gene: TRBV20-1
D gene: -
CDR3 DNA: TGCAGTGCTAGAGATCAAGGGCAGCCCCAGCATTTT
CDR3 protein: CSARDQGQPQHF

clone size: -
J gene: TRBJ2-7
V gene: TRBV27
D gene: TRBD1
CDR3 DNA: TGTGCCAGCAGTTTACAGGGGGCTTATTGTGAGCAGTACTTC
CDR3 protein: CASSLQGAYCEQYF

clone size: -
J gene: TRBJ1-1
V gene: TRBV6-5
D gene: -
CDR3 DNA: TGTGCCAGCAGCTTCCAGAAGAACACTGAAGCTTTCTTT
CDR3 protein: CASSFQKNTEAFF

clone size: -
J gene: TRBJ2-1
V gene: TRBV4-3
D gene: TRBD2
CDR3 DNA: TGCGCCAGCAGCCAAGATCTCGGGCGGGGGGCAGGATACAATGAGCAGTTCTTC
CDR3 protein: CASSQDLGRGAGYNEQFF

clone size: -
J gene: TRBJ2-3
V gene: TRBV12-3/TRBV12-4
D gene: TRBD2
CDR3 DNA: TGTGCCAGCAGAGACCAGGGGACTAGCGGGGGGACAGATACGCAGTATTTT
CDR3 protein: CASRDQGTSGGTDTQYF

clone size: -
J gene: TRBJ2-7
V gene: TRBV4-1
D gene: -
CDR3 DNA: TGCGCCAGCAGCCGAGGGGCCGGGCGGTACGAGCAGTACTTC
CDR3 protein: CASSRGAGRYEQYF

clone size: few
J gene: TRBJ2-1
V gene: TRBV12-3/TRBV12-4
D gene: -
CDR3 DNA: TGTGCCAGCACCCGGACTTCGGAGGGTGAGCAGTTCTTC
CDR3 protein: CASTRTSEGEQFF

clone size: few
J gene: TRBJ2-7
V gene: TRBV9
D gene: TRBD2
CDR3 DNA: TGTGCCAGCAGCGTAGCGGAGGGACTATACGAGCAGTACTTC
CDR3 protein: CASSVAEGLYEQYF

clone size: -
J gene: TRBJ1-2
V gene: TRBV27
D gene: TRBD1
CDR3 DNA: TGTGCCAGCAGTTCCCTCGACAGGGCGGTTGGCTACACCTTC
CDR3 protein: CASSSLDRAVGYTF